The 3 T cell receptor beta chains below come from one sample, sequenced in a study of blood T cell repertoires in COVID-19. Clones were sequenced by immunoSEQ multiplex PCR, and TCRdb holds only the in-frame ones, with some missing. In the table there are 50,000 to 75,000 clones, over 65% of which are singletons. Sequencing input: peripheral blood. The receptors were gathered from a man aged 80 or over with active or convalescent COVID-19.

This clone was seen only a few times. The chain recombines TRBV6-5 with TRBJ2-3; TRBD1 agrees at 9 bases. CDR3 length: 15 residues. Germline CDR1 MNHEY, CDR2 SVGAGI. V lost 0 bases and J lost 3; bases outside the gene matches: 1. The CDR3 sequence: CASSYSGTGTDTQYF. The CDR3 region has the DNA TGTGCCAGCAGTTACTCCGGGACAGGGACAGATACGCAGTATTTT.

This sequence joins TRBV2 and TRBJ1-2; TRBD1 agrees at 7 bases. CDR1 is SNHLY and CDR2 is FYNNEI in the germline V gene. Trimming removed 4 bases from V and 6 bases from J; junction bases left unmatched: 5. This CDR3 contains 13 residues. For the CDR3, the DNA is TGTGCCAGCAGTGCCACAGGGGCGGATGGCTACACCTTC. Residues: CASSATGADGYTF. Full variable domain (missing parts from reference TRBV2 and TRBJ1-2): EPEVTQTPSHQVTQMGQEVILRCVPISNHLYFYWYRQILGQKVEFLVSFYNNEISEKSEIFDDQFSVERPDGSNFTLKIRSTKLEDSAMYFCASSATGADGYTFGSGTRLTVV.

V and J are TRBV7-2 and TRBJ2-4; 8 bases fit TRBD1. Germline V lookup: CDR1 SGHTA, CDR2 FQGNSA. V shed 3 bases, J shed 0 bases, and the junction held 13 bases outside the gene matches. The CDR3 covers 19 residues. CDR3 coding DNA: TGTGCCAGCAGCTTCCTTGGACAGGGAGAGTGGGGAGCCAAAAACATTCAGTACTTC. Residues: CASSFLGQGEWGAKNIQYF. Using reference TRBV7-2 and TRBJ2-4 for the parts outside the CDR3, the full variable domain is GAGVSQSPSNKVTEKGKDVELRCDPISGHTALYWYRQSLGQGLEFLIYFQGNSAPDKSGLPSDRFSAERTGGSVSTLTIQRTQQEDSAVYLCASSFLGQGEWGAKNIQYFGAGTRLSVL.